The subject of this entry is one T cell receptor beta chain. The method was immunoSEQ multiplex PCR; TCRdb's version includes in-frame clones alone and lacks a portion of them. The sample has approximately 200,000 clones, 90% to 95% seen once. Germline V gene lookup returns CDR1 MNHEY and CDR2 SVGAGI. Trimming stripped 4 bases from V and 6 bases from J, with 15 bases between. This CDR3 comprises 15 residues. It was during active infection that Seattle patients were enrolled and then longitudinally followed. The record originates from a study of blood T cell repertoires in COVID-19. Overall study context: The analysed material was cDNA or gDNA that came from T cells, B-cell-depleted T cells, or PBMCs.

The sequencing sample was made of peripheral blood. The chain is built from TRBV6-5 and TRBJ2-2; D might be TRBD2 (5 bases). This receptor was obtained from a man under 40 with COVID-19, enrolled during active disease. The CDR3 loop is CASSWGSEGAGELFF. CDR3 sequence (DNA): TGTGCCAGCAGTTGGGGTAGCGAGGGCGCCGGGGAGCTGTTTTTT.